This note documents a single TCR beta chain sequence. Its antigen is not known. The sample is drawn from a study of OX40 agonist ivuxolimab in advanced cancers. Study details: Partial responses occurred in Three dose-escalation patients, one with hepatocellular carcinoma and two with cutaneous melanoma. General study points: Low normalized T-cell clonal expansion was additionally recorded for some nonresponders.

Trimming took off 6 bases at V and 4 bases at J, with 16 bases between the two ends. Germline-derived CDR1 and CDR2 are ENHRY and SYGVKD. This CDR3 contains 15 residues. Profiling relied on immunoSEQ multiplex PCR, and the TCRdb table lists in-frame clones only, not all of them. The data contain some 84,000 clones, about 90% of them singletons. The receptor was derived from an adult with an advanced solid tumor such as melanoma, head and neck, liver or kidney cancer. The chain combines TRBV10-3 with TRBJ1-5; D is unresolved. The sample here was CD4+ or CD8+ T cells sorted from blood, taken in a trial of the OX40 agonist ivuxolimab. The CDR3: CAISERGSDNQPQHF. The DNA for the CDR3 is TGTGCCATCAGCGAGCGTGGGTCAGATAATCAGCCCCAGCATTTT.